The text below deals with one T cell receptor (beta chain). The antigen is not known. The PCR was carried out with 60 Vbeta primers and 13 Jbeta primers. The repertoire was sequenced with immunoSEQ multiplex PCR; TCRdb's copy has only in-frame clones and lacks some. The sample has under 150,000 clones; about 80% are singletons. The data were obtained in a study of cytomegalovirus exposure and HLA in healthy donors. On the study more broadly: Among the roughly 380 donors who were genotyped, roughly 76% fell in the genetic ancestry cluster that is associated with self-reported Caucasian donors. General observations from the study: Accurate HLA-A and HLA-B prediction from TCR beta sequences was reported for most subjects.

The receptor was isolated from a man aged 35 to 55 in good health and CMV-seropositive. The sequenced sample was PBMCs.

CDR3 residues: CASSSRTGRPYEQYF. DNA for the CDR3: TGTGCCAGCAGCTCCAGGACAGGGAGGCCCTACGAGCAGTACTTC. This chain joins TRBV13 and TRBJ2-5; 8 bases align to TRBD1. The J call is doubtful: the DNA matches TRBJ2-7 better. Looked up from germline, CDR1 is PRHDT and CDR2 is FYEKMQ (reference sequence). This CDR3 contains 15 residues.